This TCR beta chain appears in the sequencing data of a study of cytomegalovirus exposure and HLA in healthy donors. At the level of the study: Within an early data release were about 80 million unique TCRs drawn from HLA-typed donors. Study-level points and caveats: Investigators reported more than 150 TCR beta chains as tied to cytomegalovirus.

PCR involved 60 Vbeta and 13 Jbeta primers. The table came from immunoSEQ multiplex PCR; TCRdb's copy has only in-frame clones and leaves some out. The sample has 150,000 to 200,000 clones, 75% to 80% seen once; the top ten hold around an eighth. Notes on this clone: What it binds is unknown.

The CDR3 runs to 15 residues. Germline V lookup: CDR1 SGHTA, CDR2 FQGTGA. J gave up 3 bases and V 5 bases, and 10 bases lay outside the gene matches. The sequenced material came from PBMCs. The chain carries TRBV7-3 and TRBJ2-7; 7 nucleotides match TRBD2. This TCR came from a man between 50 and 59 years old in good health and CMV-seropositive. CDR3 in amino acids: CASSTFAGGDYEQYF. The CDR3 DNA reads as TGTGCCAGCAGCACATTTGCTGGGGGGGACTACGAGCAGTACTTC.